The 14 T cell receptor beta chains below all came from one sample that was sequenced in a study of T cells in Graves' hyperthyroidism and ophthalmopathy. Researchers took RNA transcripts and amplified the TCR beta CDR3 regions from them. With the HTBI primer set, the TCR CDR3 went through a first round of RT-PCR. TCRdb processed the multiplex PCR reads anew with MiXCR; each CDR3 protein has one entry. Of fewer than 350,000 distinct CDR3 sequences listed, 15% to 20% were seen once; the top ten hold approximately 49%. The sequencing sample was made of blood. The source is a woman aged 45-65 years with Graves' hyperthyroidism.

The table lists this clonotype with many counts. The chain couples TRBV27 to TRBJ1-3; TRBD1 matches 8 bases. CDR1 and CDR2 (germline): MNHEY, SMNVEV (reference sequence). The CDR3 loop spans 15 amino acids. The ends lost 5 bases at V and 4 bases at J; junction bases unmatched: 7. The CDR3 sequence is CASSLVGTGGNTIYF. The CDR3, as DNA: TGTGCCAGCAGTCTCGTCGGGACAGGCGGAAACACCATATATTTT.

CDR3 in amino acids: CASSSLLSSYNEQFF. CDR3 sequence (DNA): TGTGCCAGCAGTTCTCTACTCAGCTCCTACAATGAGCAGTTCTTC. This sequence joins TRBV12-3 or TRBV12-4 and TRBJ2-1; D gene unclear. The ends were cut back, 4 bases at V and 0 bases at J, with 10 bases in the middle. The CDR3 runs 15 residues.

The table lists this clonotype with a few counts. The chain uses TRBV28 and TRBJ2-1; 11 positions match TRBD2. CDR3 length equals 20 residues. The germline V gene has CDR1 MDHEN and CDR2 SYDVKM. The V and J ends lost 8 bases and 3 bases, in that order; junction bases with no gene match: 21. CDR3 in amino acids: CASPPSSWLAGGGGYNEQFF. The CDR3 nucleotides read TGTGCCAGCCCCCCATCTTCGTGGCTAGCGGGAGGAGGCGGCTACAATGAGCAGTTCTTC.

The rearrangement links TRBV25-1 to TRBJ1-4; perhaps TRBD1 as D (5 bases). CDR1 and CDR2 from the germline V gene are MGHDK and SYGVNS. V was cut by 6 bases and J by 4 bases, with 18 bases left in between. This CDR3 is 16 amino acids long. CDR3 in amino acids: CASSSGRGGDNEKLFF. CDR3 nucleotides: TGTGCCAGCAGCAGTGGACGGGGGGGGGATAATGAAAAACTGTTTTTT.

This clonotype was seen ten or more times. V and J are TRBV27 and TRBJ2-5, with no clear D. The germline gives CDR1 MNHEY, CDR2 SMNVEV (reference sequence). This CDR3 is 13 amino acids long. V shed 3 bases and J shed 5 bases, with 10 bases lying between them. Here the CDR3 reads CASSFIRAETQYF. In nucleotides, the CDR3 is TGTGCCAGCAGTTTCATTAGAGCGGAGACCCAGTACTTC.

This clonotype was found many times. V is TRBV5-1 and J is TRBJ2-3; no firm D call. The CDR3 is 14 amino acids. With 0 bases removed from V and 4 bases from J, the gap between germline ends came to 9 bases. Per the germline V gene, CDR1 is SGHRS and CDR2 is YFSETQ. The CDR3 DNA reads TGCGCCAGCAGCTTGGGCCAGGACCCAGATACGCAGTATTTT. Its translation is CASSLGQDPDTQYF.

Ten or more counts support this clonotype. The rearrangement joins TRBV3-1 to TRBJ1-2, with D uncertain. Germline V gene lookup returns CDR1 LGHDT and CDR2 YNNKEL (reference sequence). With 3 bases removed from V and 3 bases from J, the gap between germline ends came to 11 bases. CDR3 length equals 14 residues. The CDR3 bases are TGTGCCAGCAGCCAGGCGGCCGCGGACTATGGCTACACCTTC. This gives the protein CASSQAAADYGYTF. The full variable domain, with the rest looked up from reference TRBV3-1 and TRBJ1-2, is DTAVSQTPKYLVTQMGNDKSIKCEQNLGHDTMYWYKQDSKKFLKIMFSYNNKELIINETVPNRFSPKSPDKAHLNLHINSLELGDSAVYFCASSQAAADYGYTFGSGTRLTVV.

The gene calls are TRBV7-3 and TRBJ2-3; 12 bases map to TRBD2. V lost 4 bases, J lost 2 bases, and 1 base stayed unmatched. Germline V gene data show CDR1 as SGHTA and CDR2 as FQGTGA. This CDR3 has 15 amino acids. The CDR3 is CASSWTSGVTDTQYF. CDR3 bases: TGTGCCAGCAGCTGGACTAGCGGGGTCACAGATACGCAGTATTTT.

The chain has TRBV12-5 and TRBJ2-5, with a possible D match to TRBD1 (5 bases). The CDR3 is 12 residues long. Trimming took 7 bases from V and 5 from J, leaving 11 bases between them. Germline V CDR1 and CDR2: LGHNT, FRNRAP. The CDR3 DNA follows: TGTGCTAGTGCCCTGGACATTGAGACCCAGTACTTC. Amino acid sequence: CASALDIETQYF.

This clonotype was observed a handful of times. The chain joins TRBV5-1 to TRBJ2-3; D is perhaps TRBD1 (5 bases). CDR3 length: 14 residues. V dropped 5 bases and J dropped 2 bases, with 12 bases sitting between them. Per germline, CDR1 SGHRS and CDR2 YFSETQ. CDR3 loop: CASSRQGPTDTQYF. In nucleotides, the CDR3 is TGCGCCAGCAGTCGGCAGGGTCCCACAGATACGCAGTATTTT. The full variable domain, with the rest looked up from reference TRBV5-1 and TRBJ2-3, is KAGVTQTPRYLIKTRGQQVTLSCSPISGHRSVSWYQQTPGQGLQFLFEYFSETQRNKGNFPGRFSGRQFSNSRSEMNVSTLELGDSALYLCASSRQGPTDTQYFGPGTRLTVL.

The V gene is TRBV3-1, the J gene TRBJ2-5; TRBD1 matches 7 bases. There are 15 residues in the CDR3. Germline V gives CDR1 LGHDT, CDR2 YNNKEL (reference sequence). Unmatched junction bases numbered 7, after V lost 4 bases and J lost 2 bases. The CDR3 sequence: CASSRGDSTQETQYF. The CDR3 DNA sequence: TGTGCCAGCAGCCGAGGGGACAGTACTCAAGAGACCCAGTACTTC.

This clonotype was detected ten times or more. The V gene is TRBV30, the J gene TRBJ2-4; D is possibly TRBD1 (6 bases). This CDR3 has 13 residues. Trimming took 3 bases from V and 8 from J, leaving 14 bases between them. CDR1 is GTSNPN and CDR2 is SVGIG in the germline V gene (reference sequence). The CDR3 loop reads CAWSRTDVDIQYF. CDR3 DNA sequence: TGTGCCTGGAGCAGGACAGACGTCGACATTCAGTACTTC. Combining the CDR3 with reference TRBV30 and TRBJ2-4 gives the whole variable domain SQTIHQWPATLVQPVGSPLSLECTVEGTSNPNLYWYRQAAGRGLQLLFYSVGIGQISSEVPQNLSASRPQDRQFILSSKKLLLSDSGFYLCAWSRTDVDIQYFGAGTRLSVL.

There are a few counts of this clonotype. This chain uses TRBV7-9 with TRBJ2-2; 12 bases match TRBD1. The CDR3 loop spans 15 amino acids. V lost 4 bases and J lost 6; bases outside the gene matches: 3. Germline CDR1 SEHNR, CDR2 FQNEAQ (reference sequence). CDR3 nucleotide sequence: TGTGCCAGCAGCTCCCGGGACAGGGGGCCCGGGGAGCTGTTTTTT. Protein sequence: CASSSRDRGPGELFF.

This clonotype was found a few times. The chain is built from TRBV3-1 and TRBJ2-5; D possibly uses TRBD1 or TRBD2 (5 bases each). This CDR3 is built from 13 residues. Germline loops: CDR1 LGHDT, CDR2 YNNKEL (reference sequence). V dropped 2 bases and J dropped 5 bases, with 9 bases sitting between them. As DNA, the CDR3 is TGTGCCAGCAGCCAATCGGGACCGGAGACCCAGTACTTC. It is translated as CASSQSGPETQYF.